This T cell receptor beta chain was identified in a study of T cells after yellow fever vaccination. The germline V gene has CDR1 MNHEY and CDR2 SVGEGT. Trimming removed 6 bases from V and 4 bases from J, with 10 bases in between. The CDR3 has 12 amino acids. TCRdb itself ran the 5' RACE reads through MiXCR, one entry per CDR3 protein. Of 170,000 or so distinct CDR3 sequences listed, 5.5% to 8% are singletons. This clonotype has at least ten counts. Its antigen is not known. Study-wide results and limits: In post-booster samples, most primary-vaccination clones reappeared (approximately 95% CD4, 70% to 90% CD8). Although the secondary response was weaker, it peaked faster, at day 5 versus 15. Abundant contaminating clonotypes from the bulk population could appear in FACS-sorted repertoires.

The source material was CD4+ T cells sorted from PBMCs, sampled on the day of the first yellow fever vaccination. This receptor was obtained from a man aged 18 to 29 who received the YFV17D yellow fever vaccine. This chain joins TRBV6-2 or TRBV6-3 and TRBJ2-7, with D uncertain. CDR3 bases: TGTGCCAGCAGCTCCACGATTTACGAGCAGTACTTC. It is translated as CASSSTIYEQYF.